This passage covers 30 T cell receptor beta chains from one sample sequenced in a study of T cell responses to AZD1222 COVID-19 vaccine. Assay: immunoSEQ multiplex PCR; the TCRdb copy retains only in-frame clones and omits some. The sample contains 200,000 to 250,000 clones, less than 95% of which appear only once. The source was peripheral blood, collected 28 days after the second dose of the MenACWY control vaccine. The receptors were gathered from an adult who received the MenACWY meningococcal vaccine as a control.

The gene calls are TRBV27 and TRBJ2-5; 12 nucleotides align to TRBD2. Losses at the gene ends were 2 bases for V and 7 bases for J; bases not matched to a gene: 11. CDR3 length: 17 amino acids. Germline V gives CDR1 MNHEY, CDR2 SMNVEV (reference sequence). The CDR3 is CASSLRHLAGGPGTQYF. The CDR3 DNA is TGTGCCAGCAGTTTAAGGCATCTAGCGGGAGGGCCTGGGACCCAGTACTTC.

V gene TRBV9 combines with J gene TRBJ1-4; TRBD1 agrees at 9 bases. Germline CDR1 reads SGDLS; CDR2 reads YYNGEE. With V trimmed by 4 bases and J by 4 bases, 8 bases remained unmatched. The CDR3 sequence is 16 residues long. This CDR3 reads CASSPPGQGNNEKLFF. The CDR3 nucleotides are TGTGCCAGCAGCCCTCCCGGACAGGGGAATAATGAAAAACTGTTTTTT.

V is TRBV28 and J is TRBJ1-5, with D hard to call. The CDR3 spans 14 residues. V gave up 5 bases and J gave up 2 bases, with 10 bases separating them. CDR1 is MDHEN and CDR2 is SYDVKM in the germline V gene. The CDR3 region is CASSAQQRNQPQHF. CDR3 sequence (DNA): TGTGCCAGCAGTGCCCAACAGCGCAATCAGCCCCAGCATTTT.

This clone came up once. The V gene is TRBV9, the J gene TRBJ2-7; D unresolved. The V end was cut by 4 bases, the J end by 5 bases, with 22 bases between. The germline V gene encodes CDR1 SGDLS and CDR2 YYNGEE. The CDR3 contains 16 residues. The CDR3 coding sequence is TGTGCCAGCAGCTCCAGCTCTAGAAGCCGGCGGCACGAGCAGTACTTC. Amino acid sequence: CASSSSSRSRRHEQYF.

The chain uses TRBV29-1 and TRBJ2-7; D remains unclear. This CDR3 contains 13 residues. V shed 4 bases and J shed 3 bases, with 13 bases lying between them. Germline V lookup: CDR1 SQVTM, CDR2 ANQGSEA. CDR3 DNA: TGCAGCGTTGTAGCTCCGCCTGACTACGAGCAGTACTTC. This translates into CSVVAPPDYEQYF.

The J gene is TRBJ2-1, the V gene TRBV24-1; 7 nucleotides line up with TRBD2. J gave up 6 bases and V 12 bases, and 10 bases lay outside the gene matches. The CDR3 has 13 residues. Germline values: CDR1 KGHDR, CDR2 SFDVKD. This CDR3 reads CAPGRGLVNEQFF. The DNA for the CDR3 is TGTGCCCCCGGGCGCGGACTAGTCAATGAGCAGTTCTTC.

CDR3 residues: CASSGRINEQFF. In DNA, the CDR3 is TGTGCCAGCAGCGGGAGAATCAATGAGCAGTTCTTC. This chain uses TRBV2 with TRBJ2-1; a possible D gene is TRBD2 (6 bases). The ends were cut back, 6 bases at V and 6 bases at J, with 9 bases in the middle. CDR1 and CDR2 from the germline V gene are SNHLY and FYNNEI. The CDR3 loop spans 12 amino acids.

V usage is TRBV6-5 and J usage is TRBJ2-1; D unclear. This CDR3 is built from 14 residues. Germline V gene data show CDR1 as MNHEY and CDR2 as SVGAGI. V was pared by 2 bases and J by 6 bases, with 11 bases between. CDR3 nucleotides: TGTGCCAGCAGTTACGGGATTTATCCCAATGAGCAGTTCTTC. Its translation: CASSYGIYPNEQFF.

The chain employs TRBV7-6 and TRBJ1-3; TRBD1 aligns across 7 bases. The germline gives CDR1 SGHVS, CDR2 FNYEAQ. The J segment lost 1 base and the V segment lost 2 bases, leaving 11 bases of the junction unmatched. The length of the CDR3 is 18 residues. In DNA form, the CDR3 reads TGTGCCAGCAGCTTAATCGACAGGGATGGCCTGTCTGGAAACACCATATATTTT. Its protein is CASSLIDRDGLSGNTIYF.

The CDR3 protein is CASSQDPGYSYNEQFF. In DNA, the CDR3 is TGCGCCAGCAGCCAAGACCCAGGGTACTCCTACAATGAGCAGTTCTTC. V and J are TRBV4-1 and TRBJ2-1, with D perhaps matching TRBD1 (5 bases). The germline V and J ends were trimmed by 0 bases and 0 bases, with 9 bases remaining between them. The CDR3 totals 16 residues. Germline CDR1 and CDR2: MGHRA and YSYEKL.

The gene calls are TRBV24-1 and TRBJ2-3, with 7 positions matching TRBD1. Looked up from germline, CDR1 is KGHDR and CDR2 is SFDVKD. V shed 3 bases, J shed 4 bases, and the junction held 12 bases outside the gene matches. This CDR3 is 17 amino acids long. The CDR3 loop is CATSDTPDRTNPDTQYF. Here the CDR3 DNA reads TGTGCCACCAGTGATACCCCGGACAGGACGAATCCAGATACGCAGTATTTT.

The chain recombines TRBV10-2 with TRBJ1-3; 8 positions agree with TRBD1. V trimming: 3 bases; J trimming: 1 base; junction bases outside the gene matches: 5. The CDR3 has 16 amino acids. The germline CDR1 and CDR2 sequences are WSHSY and SAAADI. The CDR3 DNA reads TGCGCCAGCAGTGACGGGACAGGCGTGTCTGGAAACACCATATATTTT. It translates to CASSDGTGVSGNTIYF.

The CDR3 DNA sequence: TGTGCCAGCAGCTTGGGGGGGAGGGAATACGAGCAGTACTTC. It yields the protein CASSLGGREYEQYF. The chain employs TRBV5-4 and TRBJ2-7, with 7 bases aligning to TRBD2. The J segment lost 4 bases and the V segment lost 0 bases, leaving 4 bases of the junction unmatched. The CDR3 contains 14 residues. The germline gives CDR1 SGHNT, CDR2 YYREEE (reference sequence).

V is TRBV4-1 and J is TRBJ2-7; 7 nucleotides match TRBD2. The V segment lost 1 base and the J segment 9 bases; nucleotides outside the gene matches: 9. The CDR3 extends over 14 amino acids. Germline lookup yields CDR1 MGHRA and CDR2 YSYEKL. The CDR3 is CASSQVAGGKGQYF. The CDR3 nucleotides are TGCGCCAGCAGCCAAGTCGCCGGGGGGAAAGGGCAGTACTTC.

The chain employs TRBV4-1 and TRBJ2-7; D not resolved. This CDR3 has 15 residues. The V gene lost 2 bases and the J gene lost 6 bases, with 17 bases spanning the gap. The germline gives CDR1 MGHRA, CDR2 YSYEKL. The CDR3 protein is CASSQSFRLPAEQYF. CDR3 bases: TGCGCCAGCAGCCAAAGCTTTAGACTTCCTGCCGAGCAGTACTTC.

Points on this clone: Germline is not matched at one junction end, which may reflect a read error. The chain couples TRBV7-3 to TRBJ2-1, with 10 positions matching TRBD2. CDR1 is SGHTA, CDR2 FQGTGA, per germline. There are 15 residues in the CDR3. In nucleotides, the CDR3 is TGTGCCAGCAGCTCGTTAGCGGGGGGAAGCAATGGGCAGTTCTTC. Amino acid sequence: CASSSLAGGSNGQFF.

The chain joins TRBV13 to TRBJ1-3; no definite D call. Deletions cut 6 bases from V and 3 bases from J, with 18 bases between. Germline V gives CDR1 PRHDT, CDR2 FYEKMQ (reference sequence). This CDR3 is 16 amino acids long. The CDR3 spells CASRGEGVGFGNTIYF. The CDR3 DNA follows: TGTGCCAGCAGGGGAGAGGGCGTAGGGTTTGGAAACACCATATATTTT.

The chain employs TRBV19 and TRBJ1-2; no reliable D call. Trimming shortened V by 5 bases and J by 1 base, and 5 bases separated the two germline ends. The CDR3 is 12 residues long. The germline V gene has CDR1 LNHDA and CDR2 SQIVND (reference sequence). CDR3 sequence: CASSSLNYGYTF. CDR3 nucleotides: TGTGCCAGTAGTTCCCTTAACTATGGCTACACCTTC.

The gene calls are TRBV19 and TRBJ1-4; a weak D match, TRBD1 (5 bases). Germline V lookup: CDR1 LNHDA, CDR2 SQIVND (reference sequence). This CDR3 has 13 residues. V was shortened by 5 bases and J by 8 bases, with 12 bases between the two germline ends. CDR3 residues: CASSSRVSEKLFF. CDR3 in DNA: TGTGCCAGTAGTTCCAGGGTCTCCGAAAAACTGTTTTTT. The full variable domain, its missing parts supplied by reference TRBV19 and TRBJ1-4, is DGGITQSPKYLFRKEGQNVTLSCEQNLNHDAMYWYRQDPGQGLRLIYYSQIVNDFQKGDIAEGYSVSREKKESFPLTVTSAQKNPTAFYLCASSSRVSEKLFFGSGTQLSVL.

This rearrangement joins TRBV28 to TRBJ1-1, with D uncertain. Between the trimmed V and J ends, which lost 2 bases and 1 base, there was a span of 5 bases. This CDR3 contains 13 residues. CDR1 and CDR2 (germline): MDHEN, SYDVKM. This chain's CDR3 is CASSLPKNTEAFF. The CDR3 DNA is TGTGCCAGCAGTTTACCCAAGAACACTGAAGCTTTCTTT.

CDR3 loop: CASAPQGSYNEQFF. CDR3 nucleotide sequence: TGTGCCAGCGCGCCCCAGGGCTCCTACAATGAGCAGTTCTTC. The rearrangement links TRBV5-8 to TRBJ2-1; D is possibly TRBD1 (5 bases). The V gene lost 7 bases and the J gene lost 0 bases, with 11 bases spanning the gap. This CDR3 region has 14 residues. The germline V gene encodes CDR1 SGHTS and CDR2 YDEGEE.

The chain uses TRBV28 and TRBJ1-1; tentatively, D is TRBD1 (5 bases). Germline-derived CDR1 and CDR2 are MDHEN and SYDVKM. V lost 8 bases and J 0 bases, leaving 16 bases between the germline ends. This CDR3 comprises 15 residues. Here the CDR3 DNA reads TGTGCCAGCTGTGAGGGGATGGGTTTGAACACTGAAGCTTTCTTT. Translated, it gives CASCEGMGLNTEAFF.

This chain connects TRBV19 to TRBJ1-2; D is unresolved. The germline V and J ends were trimmed by 7 bases and 2 bases, with 8 bases remaining between them. The CDR3 totals 12 residues. Germline V gives CDR1 LNHDA, CDR2 SQIVND (reference sequence). The CDR3 here is CASTPGNYGYTF. As DNA, the CDR3 is TGTGCCAGTACCCCGGGCAACTATGGCTACACCTTC.

This chain links TRBV18 with TRBJ2-7; possible D gene TRBD1, 6 bases. Trimming removed 6 bases at V and 2 bases at J, with 17 bases between. The germline V gene encodes CDR1 KGHSH and CDR2 LQKENI. The CDR3 runs 15 residues. The CDR3 loop is CASSTTRDTAYEQYF. As DNA, the CDR3 is TGTGCCAGCTCGACCACCCGGGACACAGCCTACGAGCAGTACTTC.

The chain has TRBV27 and TRBJ1-6, with D unclear. The V end was cut by 8 bases, the J end by 8 bases, with 13 bases between. The CDR3 is made up of 13 amino acids. CDR1 MNHEY and CDR2 SMNVEV come from the germline V gene (reference sequence). The CDR3: CASSPRGYSPLHF. The CDR3 DNA follows: TGTGCCAGCTCCCCCCGTGGGTATTCACCCCTCCACTTT.

The V gene is TRBV6-5, the J gene TRBJ1-2; D may be TRBD1 (5 bases). Germline CDR1 is MNHEY and CDR2 is SVGAGI. The V gene lost 0 bases and the J gene lost 4 bases, with 12 bases spanning the gap. The CDR3 runs 15 residues. The CDR3 DNA reads as TGTGCCAGCAGTTACTCGAGTGGAGGGGCCTATGGCTACACCTTC. It yields the protein CASSYSSGGAYGYTF.

The V and J genes are TRBV2 and TRBJ1-4, with 7 positions matching TRBD1. CDR1 is SNHLY and CDR2 is FYNNEI in the germline V gene. CDR3 length: 15 amino acids. The J segment lost 12 bases and the V segment lost 2 bases, leaving 12 bases of the junction unmatched. CDR3 residues: CASSEKSTGKRELFF. CDR3 nucleotides: TGTGCCAGCAGTGAAAAGTCGACAGGGAAGAGGGAACTGTTTTTT.

The chain employs TRBV27 and TRBJ1-1; D remains unclear. The CDR3 has 13 residues. The V and J ends lost 6 bases and 1 base respectively, with 9 bases between them. Germline loops: CDR1 MNHEY, CDR2 SMNVEV (reference sequence). The CDR3 nucleotides read TGTGCCAGCAGGAAAGGAGGGAACACTGAAGCTTTCTTT. Amino acids: CASRKGGNTEAFF.

The table lists this clone with a count of one. The chain recombines TRBV6-2 or TRBV6-3 with TRBJ2-7; no firm D call. The CDR3 totals 13 residues. Per the germline V gene, CDR1 is MNHEY and CDR2 is SVGEGT. Trimming cost V 2 bases and J 2 bases, with 7 bases left between them. This chain's CDR3 is CASSYGLAYEQYF. As DNA, the CDR3 is TGTGCCAGCAGTTACGGGCTCGCCTACGAGCAGTACTTC.

The table lists this clone with a count of one. The V gene is TRBV7-9, the J gene TRBJ1-5; D is unclear. CDR3 length: 11 amino acids. The germline V gene encodes CDR1 SEHNR and CDR2 FQNEAQ (reference sequence). Trimming left V 1 base short and J 9 bases short, with 4 bases between. CDR3 sequence: CASSLGGPQHF. DNA for the CDR3: TGTGCCAGCAGCTTAGGGGGGCCCCAGCATTTT.